The sequence of this TCR beta chain was determined in a study of early T cells in non-severe SARS-CoV-2 infection (dated by TCRdb to about 2021). Context from the whole study: TCR sequencing used bulk RNA from unsorted whole blood, so alpha and beta chains could not be paired. General conclusions and limits of the study: Matching against VDJdb was skewed toward anti-spike CD8 responses, likely underestimated virus-specific expansions, and missed private and CD4 specificities.

The library was produced with 5' RACE. Sequencing instrument: NextSeq 500. In the TCR library protocol, unique molecular identifiers were attached to individual cDNA molecules to correct for PCR bias and sequencing error. Sequencing covered both TCR alpha and beta chains, and within each sample the abundances of alpha and beta sequences were tightly co-correlated. As for the authors' bioinformatics: V gene, J gene and CDR3 annotation of TCR sequences was performed with Decombinator V4. TCRs were defined as expanded if a significant change between any two time points was detected under a Poisson model with p below 0.0001. Abundances of TCRs were expressed as counts per million after normalisation to the total number of TCRs sequenced in each sample. TRAV1-2 paired with TRAJ12, TRAJ20 or TRAJ33 defined MAIT TCRs, while TRAV10 paired with TRAJ18 defined iNKT TCRs. A search of VDJdb, accessed on 1 November 2021, was run for TCRs annotated to CMV, EBV and SARS-CoV-2, with TCRs annotated for multiple antigens excluded. Clones were called with MiXCR by TCRdb after fastp trimmed the public reads at Q25, and only in-frame beta chains were retained. CDR3 protein duplicates are merged, each entry listing the most common genes and DNA. These V and J calls originate from TCRdb's pipeline instead of the authors' own analysis. Counted in this sample were just over 80,000 distinct CDR3 sequences; approximately 15% of them appeared once. Together, the top ten hold over 1.2% of the sample.

V is shortened by 1 base, J by 4 bases, and the region joining them spans 14 bases. CDR1 and CDR2 are read off the germline V gene (reference sequence) as DFQATT and SNEGSKA. The CDR3 holds 15 amino acids from the cysteine to the phenylalanine. Only the CDR3 region is kept as DNA, spanning 45 bases read in frame from base 1. The study was a case-control design nested within a healthcare worker cohort in London, UK, with weekly nasopharyngeal swab PCR tests and blood sampling. Between 23 and 31 March 2020, the week of the UK lockdown, healthcare workers were enrolled and then followed up weekly for as long as 16 weeks. This clonotype has just a few counts. Its antigen is still unknown. One base away there is no much larger clone; base qualities are not given.

The sequence derives from an adult who was a healthcare worker with PCR-confirmed SARS-CoV-2 infection or an uninfected control (not recorded which). Sequencing was done on a sample of whole blood. The rearranged segments are TRBV20-1 and TRBJ1-5; the D gene is perhaps TRBD1, from 6 matching bases. The bases read TGCAGTGCTAGAGGGGCGACAGGCGATAATCAGCCCCAGCATTTT. Translated, this gives CSARGATGDNQPQHF.